This T cell receptor beta chain derives from a study of T cells after yellow fever vaccination. This clonotype has at least ten counts. The target antigen is unknown. After removal of 10 bases from V and 5 bases from J, the junction contained 11 bases not matched to a gene. The CDR3 has 15 amino acids. Germline CDR1 reads ENHRY; CDR2 reads SYGVKD. Findings and limits, study-wide: It was a weaker secondary response, yet one that peaked faster, at day 5 versus 15. Only a minor proportion of clonotypes was detected across both CD4 and CD8 compartments. In post-booster samples, most primary-vaccination clones reappeared (approximately 96% CD4, approximately 91% CD8).

The study made its TCR cDNA through 5'RACE template switching. That step introduced a universal primer site along with UMIs. Via MiXCR, TCRdb re-called the 5' RACE reads, giving one row per CDR3 protein. This sample carries some 560,000 distinct CDR3 sequences, roughly 21% of them seen once, and the ten largest clones take about 13%. The sample in question was PBMCs, obtained 15 days after the yellow fever booster vaccination. The V and J genes are TRBV10-3 and TRBJ2-5; TRBD2 matches at 12 bases. This TCR derives from a young man who received the YFV17D yellow fever vaccine. The CDR3 sequence: CATEAGTSGLETQYF. CDR3 DNA: TGTGCCACGGAGGCCGGGACTAGCGGGCTGGAGACCCAGTACTTC.